This T cell receptor beta chain was profiled in a study of control samples from healthy donors and cancer patients. V was cut by 5 bases and J by 6 bases, with 8 bases left in between. The CDR3 is 11 residues long. From germline, CDR1 is LGHDT and CDR2 YNNKEL (reference sequence). Sequencing used immunoSEQ multiplex PCR; TCRdb keeps in-frame clones, though not all of them. The sample contains around 170,000 clones, approximately 86% of which appear only once. The sample taken for sequencing was blood. The chain employs TRBV3-1 (or the pseudogene TRBV3-2) and TRBJ2-7; no definite D call. This sequence originates from a woman aged 25 to 39 in good health. CDR3 nucleotides: TGTGCCAGCAGCATCGACGGCGAGCAGTACTTC. It encodes CASSIDGEQYF.